This T cell receptor beta chain was obtained from a study of blood T cells in healthy people across ages. Whole-study context: About one barcoded beta molecule was captured per two T cells (by template switching). Points from the study as a whole: Older age went with lower TCR beta diversity per million T cells, in a roughly linear way.

A second PCR, run for about 6 to 11 cycles, used a sample-barcoded 5' primer plus a J-beta primer mix. MiXCR, run by TCRdb on the 5' RACE reads, gives a single entry per CDR3 protein. The sample holds about 680,000 distinct CDR3 sequences; over 45% are singletons and the top ten take under 35%. The authors isolated at least 6.5 million PBMCs per sample. Of note for this clonotype: Its cognate antigen is unknown.

This TCR came from a woman aged 55-75 years in good health. Sequenced sample: blood.

CDR3 DNA sequence: TGTGCCAGCAGTTTATCAGAGGAAACTGAAGCTTTCTTT. Amino acids: CASSLSEETEAFF. This chain connects TRBV27 to TRBJ1-1, with D uncertain. The CDR3 contains 13 residues. The V gene lost 0 bases and the J gene lost 5 bases, with 7 bases spanning the gap. Looked up from germline, CDR1 is MNHEY and CDR2 is SMNVEV (reference sequence).